Below, 25 T cell receptor beta chains from the same sample are listed, as sequenced in a study of regulatory T cells in long-lasting Graves disease. Time point defined: newly diagnosed GD, antithyroid drugs for less than 3 months. RNA isolated from PBMCs was used to make the TCR library. Construction of the TCR beta libraries employed iRepertoire HTBI primers in conjunction with Arm-PCR of CDR3 regions. MiXCR, applied by TCRdb to the multiplex PCR reads, yields one record per CDR3 protein. The profile shows 400,000 to 550,000 distinct CDR3 sequences, 16% of them singletons. These data were also reused for a study on T cells in Graves' hyperthyroidism and ophthalmopathy.

Sequences were derived from peripheral blood mononuclear cells (PBMCs), sampled at new diagnosis, from a patient treated with antithyroid drugs. Source of these receptors: a woman aged 18-29 years with Graves disease.

Only a few counts were recorded for this clonotype. J is TRBJ2-2 and V is TRBV27; no clear D. Trimming stripped 3 bases from V and 6 bases from J, with 5 bases between. CDR1 is MNHEY, CDR2 SMNVEV, per germline (reference sequence). The CDR3 totals 12 residues. The CDR3 DNA reads as TGTGCCAGCAGTTTCTTAGCCGGGGAGCTGTTTTTT. It encodes CASSFLAGELFF.

This chain joins TRBV5-1 and TRBJ2-1, with D hard to call. V lost 1 base, J lost 1 base, and 9 bases lay in between. CDR3 length: 15 residues. Germline values: CDR1 SGHRS, CDR2 YFSETQ. DNA of the CDR3: TGCGCCAGCAGCTTGACCCCAGAGTCCTACAATGAGCAGTTCTTC. Its protein product is CASSLTPESYNEQFF.

A single count supports this clonotype. This may come from a read error, since a much larger clone is one base off. The chain combines TRBV5-4 with TRBJ2-1, with a tentative D call TRBD2 (6 bases). V lost 0 bases, J lost 9 bases, and 19 bases lay in between. CDR1 and CDR2 (germline): SGHNT, YYREEE (reference sequence). The CDR3 spans 16 residues. The CDR3 bases are TGTGCCAGCAGCTTGGTGTTTAGCGGACCAAGGGGTGAGCAGTTCTTC. Protein product: CASSLVFSGPRGEQFF.

This clonotype was detected only a few times. The chain joins TRBV30 to TRBJ1-4; TRBD1 might be the D (5 bases). The germline gives CDR1 GTSNPN, CDR2 SVGIG (reference sequence). CDR3 length equals 19 residues. The V end lost 0 bases, the J end lost 4 bases, and 24 bases lay between the germline ends. This CDR3 reads CAWSVRGITVPPLNEKLFF. The CDR3 bases are TGTGCCTGGAGTGTACGGGGGATAACGGTTCCCCCTCTTAATGAAAAACTGTTTTTT. Looking up the rest from reference TRBV30 and TRBJ1-4 gives the full variable domain: SQTIHQWPATLVQPVGSPLSLECTVEGTSNPNLYWYRQAAGRGLQLLFYSVGIGQISSEVPQNLSASRPQDRQFILSSKKLLLSDSGFYLCAWSVRGITVPPLNEKLFFGSGTQLSVL.

This clonotype came up a few times. The V gene is TRBV2, the J gene TRBJ2-2; 7 bases agree with TRBD1. V lost 8 bases and J lost 4; bases outside the gene matches: 7. The length of the CDR3 is 14 residues. Germline values: CDR1 SNHLY, CDR2 FYNNEI. DNA for the CDR3: TGTGCCAGCGTGCGCAGGGGGATCACCGGGGAGCTGTTTTTT. Amino acid sequence: CASVRRGITGELFF.

J is TRBJ1-2 and V is TRBV20-1; unclear D gene. This CDR3 contains 14 residues. In germline, CDR1 is DFQATT, CDR2 SNEGSKA (reference sequence). Trimming cost V 0 bases and J 1 base, with 9 bases left between them. The CDR3 DNA sequence: TGCAGTGCTAGAGATCGTCTGGGTAACTATGGCTACACCTTC. It translates to CSARDRLGNYGYTF.

The rearrangement uses TRBV9 and TRBJ2-1, with D uncertain. The CDR3 contains 15 residues. V was cut by 0 bases and J by 7 bases, with 14 bases left in between. Germline V gives CDR1 SGDLS, CDR2 YYNGEE. The CDR3 loop reads CASSVAGSPRNEQFF. DNA for the CDR3: TGTGCCAGCAGCGTAGCAGGTAGCCCCCGGAATGAGCAGTTCTTC. Complete variable domain (other parts from reference TRBV9 and TRBJ2-1): DSGVTQTPKHLITATGQRVTLRCSPRSGDLSVYWYQQSLDQGLQFLIQYYNGEERAKGNILERFSAQQFPDLHSELNLSSLELGDSALYFCASSVAGSPRNEQFFGPGTRLTVL.

Ten or more counts support this clonotype. The genes are TRBV6-2 or TRBV6-3 and TRBJ2-7; 12 bases are shared with TRBD2. Trimming took 5 bases from V and 5 from J; bases not matched to a gene: 7. This CDR3 has 15 amino acids. Looked up from germline, CDR1 is MNHEY and CDR2 is SVGEGT. The CDR3 DNA reads TGTGCCAGCAGTCGACGACTAGCGGGAGAGGACGAGCAGTACTTC. Its translation: CASSRRLAGEDEQYF.

The J gene is TRBJ1-6, the V gene TRBV20-1, with 9 nucleotides matching TRBD1. V lost 4 bases to trimming and J lost 7 bases; unmatched junction nucleotides: 2. This CDR3 has 13 amino acids. In germline, CDR1 is DFQATT, CDR2 SNEGSKA (reference sequence). In DNA, the CDR3 is TGCAGTGCTATAGGGACAGGGAATTCACCCCTCCACTTT. Translating gives CSAIGTGNSPLHF.

The rearrangement links TRBV19 to TRBJ2-7; 9 nucleotides line up with TRBD1. The ends lost 5 bases at V and 7 bases at J; junction bases unmatched: 6. There are 13 residues in the CDR3. Germline CDR1 and CDR2: LNHDA and SQIVND (reference sequence). The CDR3 bases are TGTGCCAGTAGTCCCTGGACAGGGGATGAGCAGTACTTC. The encoded protein is CASSPWTGDEQYF.

With regard to this clonotype: A read error may explain this, as a much larger clone is one base away. The J gene is TRBJ2-3, the V gene TRBV20-1; D is ambiguous. The DNA end is more similar to TRBJ2-5, so the J call may be wrong. Germline CDR1 reads DFQATT; CDR2 reads SNEGSKA (reference sequence). The CDR3 spans 12 residues. The CDR3 bases are TGCAGGGCTATGGGAAAACAAGAGACCCAGTACTTC. Residues: CRAMGKQETQYF.

This clonotype showed up just a few times. A far larger clone is a single base away, which makes a read error likely. The chain employs TRBV2 and TRBJ2-1; the D gene could be TRBD1 or TRBD2 (7 bases each). TRBJ2-7 explains the end of the DNA better; the J call may be wrong. CDR1 and CDR2 (germline): SNHLY, FYNNEI. CDR3 length: 13 residues. CDR3 coding DNA: TGTGCCAGCAGTCACAGGGGCGGGGGTGAGCAGTACTTC. This codes for CASSHRGGGEQYF.

The chain links TRBV7-3 to TRBJ2-1; maybe TRBD1 (5 bases). The CDR3 covers 16 residues. Germline V lookup: CDR1 SGHTA, CDR2 FQGTGA. V was clipped by 4 bases and J by 0 bases, with 13 bases between them. Here the CDR3 reads CASSSSTVSSYNEQFF. The CDR3 coding sequence is TGTGCCAGCAGCTCCTCGACAGTCAGCTCCTACAATGAGCAGTTCTTC.

This clonotype was counted at least ten times. The rearrangement uses TRBV7-2 and TRBJ2-7, with 9 bases aligning to TRBD1. Germline V gene data show CDR1 as SGHTA and CDR2 as FQGNSA. The length of the CDR3 is 18 residues. J was trimmed by 2 bases and V by 5 bases; bases with no gene match: 16. The CDR3 sequence is CASSTTGQGKTRPYEQYF. Written as DNA, the CDR3 is TGTGCCAGCAGCACAACGGGACAGGGTAAAACCCGACCCTACGAGCAGTACTTC.

This clonotype came up many times. The rearrangement joins TRBV11-3 to TRBJ2-7, with no clear D. Germline CDR1 reads SGHNT; CDR2 reads YENEEA. The CDR3 runs 11 residues. The V end was cut by 1 base, the J end by 6 bases, with 4 bases between. The CDR3 DNA reads as TGTGCCAGCAGCTTAGGGTTCGAGCAGTACTTC. Translating gives CASSLGFEQYF.

Ten or more counts support this clonotype. The chain links TRBV14 to TRBJ2-7; 9 bases agree with TRBD2. This CDR3 has 16 residues. The trim removed 4 bases at V and 5 bases at J, leaving 12 bases unmatched. Looked up from germline, CDR1 is SGHDN and CDR2 is FVKESK. The CDR3 loop reads CASSRLGTSNSDEQYF. The CDR3 bases are TGTGCCAGCAGCCGCCTCGGGACTAGCAATTCTGACGAGCAGTACTTC. The entire variable domain, with the rest obtained from reference TRBV14 and TRBJ2-7, is as follows: EAGVTQFPSHSVIEKGQTVTLRCDPISGHDNLYWYRRVMGKEIKFLLHFVKESKQDESGMPNNRFLAERTGGTYSTLKVQPAELEDSGVYFCASSRLGTSNSDEQYFGPGTRLTVT.

This clonotype was counted many times. The gene calls are TRBV10-3 and TRBJ2-7, with TRBD1 matching over 9 bases. Trimming took 4 bases from V and 4 from J; bases not matched to a gene: 2. The CDR3 runs 13 residues. Germline V gene lookup returns CDR1 ENHRY and CDR2 SYGVKD. The CDR3 coding sequence is TGTGCCATCAGTGGCGACAGGGGGTACGAGCAGTACTTC. It translates to CAISGDRGYEQYF.

V gene TRBV24-1 combines with J gene TRBJ2-2; no definite D call. Germline V lookup: CDR1 KGHDR, CDR2 SFDVKD. There are 14 residues in the CDR3. The V end lost 5 bases, the J end lost 1 base, and 7 bases lay between the germline ends. CDR3 in DNA: TGTGCCACCAGTGGAGGACGGAACACCGGGGAGCTGTTTTTT. Its protein is CATSGGRNTGELFF.

This clonotype was observed a handful of times. V is TRBV19 and J is TRBJ2-1; TRBD2 agrees at 10 bases. Germline CDR1 reads LNHDA; CDR2 reads SQIVND (reference sequence). Trimming took 0 bases from V and 6 from J; bases not matched to a gene: 8. This CDR3 has 17 amino acids. CDR3 residues: CASSIDLIAGGPNEQFF. In DNA, the CDR3 is TGTGCCAGTAGTATAGATCTAATAGCGGGAGGACCCAATGAGCAGTTCTTC.

This clonotype was recorded many times. The chain carries TRBV13 and TRBJ1-1; 7 bases are a match to TRBD1. CDR1 PRHDT and CDR2 FYEKMQ come from the germline V gene (reference sequence). The CDR3 is 15 residues long. V gave up 3 bases and J gave up 0 bases; unmatched junction bases: 4. This CDR3 reads CASSFLGTVNTEAFF. DNA for the CDR3: TGTGCCAGCAGCTTTCTTGGGACAGTGAACACTGAAGCTTTCTTT.

At least ten counts were recorded for this clonotype. The chain has TRBV27 and TRBJ2-3; D may be TRBD1 (5 bases). The germline gives CDR1 MNHEY, CDR2 SMNVEV (reference sequence). Trimming stripped 2 bases from V and 4 bases from J, with 16 bases between. This CDR3 comprises 16 residues. For the CDR3, the DNA is TGTGCCAGCAGTTTACCCCAAGGGGCTCAAGCAGATACGCAGTATTTT. Its translation: CASSLPQGAQADTQYF.

This chain connects TRBV12-3 or TRBV12-4 to TRBJ2-7; 9 nucleotides agree with TRBD2. The CDR3 has 16 residues. The trim removed 4 bases at V and 0 bases at J, leaving 7 bases unmatched. CDR3 protein: CASSSTVAGVSYEQYF. In DNA form, the CDR3 reads TGTGCCAGCAGTTCGACCGTAGCGGGAGTCTCCTACGAGCAGTACTTC.

In regard to this clonotype: A much larger clone lies one base from this, so it may be a read error. This chain connects TRBV28 to TRBJ2-4, with 8 bases that match TRBD1. The trim removed 6 bases at V and 3 bases at J, leaving 4 bases unmatched. From germline, CDR1 is MDHEN and CDR2 SYDVKM. CDR3 length: 14 residues. Here the CDR3 DNA reads TGTGCCAGCAGCTCAGGGACAGGCAAAAACATTCAGTACTTC. It specifies CASSSGTGKNIQYF.

This clonotype was found many times. The chain carries TRBV6-5 and TRBJ1-1, with 7 bases lining up with TRBD1. The germline gives CDR1 MNHEY, CDR2 SVGAGI. Trimming at V came to 3 bases and at J to 7 bases, leaving 5 bases not matched to a gene. The CDR3 spans 13 residues. The CDR3 DNA sequence: TGTGCCAGCAGTTATGGGACAGCTGGTGAAGCTTTCTTT. It translates to CASSYGTAGEAFF.

The chain couples TRBV20-1 to TRBJ1-4; D gene uncertain. CDR3 size: 13 residues. V was trimmed by 4 bases and J by 6 bases, leaving 12 bases between them. Germline V gene data show CDR1 as DFQATT and CDR2 as SNEGSKA (reference sequence). CDR3 region: CSAKEGPDEKLFF. The CDR3 nucleotides read TGCAGTGCTAAAGAGGGTCCGGATGAAAAACTGTTTTTT.